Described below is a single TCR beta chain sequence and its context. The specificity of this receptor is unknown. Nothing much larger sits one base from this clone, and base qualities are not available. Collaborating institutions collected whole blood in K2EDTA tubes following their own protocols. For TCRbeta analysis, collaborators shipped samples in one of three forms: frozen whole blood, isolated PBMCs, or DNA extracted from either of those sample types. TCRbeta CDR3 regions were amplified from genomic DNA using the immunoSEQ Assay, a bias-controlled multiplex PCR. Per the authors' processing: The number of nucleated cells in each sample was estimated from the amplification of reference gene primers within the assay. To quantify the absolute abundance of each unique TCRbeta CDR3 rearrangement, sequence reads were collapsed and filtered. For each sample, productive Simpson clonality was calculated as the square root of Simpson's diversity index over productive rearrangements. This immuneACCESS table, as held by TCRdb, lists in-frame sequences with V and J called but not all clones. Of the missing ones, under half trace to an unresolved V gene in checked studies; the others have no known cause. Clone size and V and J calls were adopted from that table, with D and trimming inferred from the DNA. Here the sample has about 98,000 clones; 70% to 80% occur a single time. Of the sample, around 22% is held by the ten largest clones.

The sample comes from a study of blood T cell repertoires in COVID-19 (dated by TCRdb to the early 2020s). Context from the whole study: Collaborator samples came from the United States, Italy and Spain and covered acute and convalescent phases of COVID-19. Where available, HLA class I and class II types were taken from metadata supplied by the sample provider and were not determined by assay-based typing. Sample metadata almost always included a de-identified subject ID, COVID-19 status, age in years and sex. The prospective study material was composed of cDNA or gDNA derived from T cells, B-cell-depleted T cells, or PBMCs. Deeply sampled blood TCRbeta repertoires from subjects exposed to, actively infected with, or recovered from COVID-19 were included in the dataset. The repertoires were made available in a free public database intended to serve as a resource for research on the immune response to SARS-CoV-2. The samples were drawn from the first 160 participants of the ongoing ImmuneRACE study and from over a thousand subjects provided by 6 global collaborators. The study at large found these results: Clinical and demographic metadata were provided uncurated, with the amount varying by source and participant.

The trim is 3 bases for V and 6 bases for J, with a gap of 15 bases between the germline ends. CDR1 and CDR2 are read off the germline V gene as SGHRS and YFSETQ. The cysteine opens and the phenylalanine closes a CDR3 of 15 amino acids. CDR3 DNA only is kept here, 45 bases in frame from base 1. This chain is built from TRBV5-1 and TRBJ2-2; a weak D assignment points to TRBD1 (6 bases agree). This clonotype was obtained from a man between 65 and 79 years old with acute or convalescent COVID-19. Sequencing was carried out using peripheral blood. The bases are TGCGCCAGCAGCTGGGCGGACAGTCAAGCCGGGGAGCTGTTTTTT. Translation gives CASSWADSQAGELFF.